The 10 T cell receptor beta chains reported below all come from one sample, sequenced in a study of response to subunit inactivated influenza vaccine (dated by TCRdb to 2016 to 2019). The method behind the library was RT-PCR. The sample was run on an Illumina HiSeq 2500. TCRdb handled the public reads itself, with Q25 trimming in fastp and clone calling in MiXCR, and kept productive beta chains. One record per CDR3 amino acid sequence lists the most common genes and DNA. Recorded for this sample are 650,000 to 850,000 distinct CDR3 sequences; 14% of them occurred a single time. Around 6.5% of the sample rests with the top ten. Source: PBMCs from blood, taken less than 15 days before vaccination. The source is a man aged 50 to 60 who received an inactivated influenza vaccine. Donor details come from another sample of the same person, matched by shared clones.

This clonotype was counted only a few times. The rearrangement uses TRBV4-2 and TRBJ2-1, with 11 bases aligning to TRBD2. Germline V lookup: CDR1 LGHNA, CDR2 YNFKEQ. V lost 3 bases to trimming and J lost 3 bases; unmatched junction nucleotides: 4. The CDR3 contains 16 residues. CDR3 in DNA: TGTGCCAGCAGCCAGGGACTAGCGGCAATCTACAATGAGCAGTTCTTC. As protein: CASSQGLAAIYNEQFF.

The rearrangement uses TRBV12-3 or TRBV12-4 and TRBJ2-7; 8 nucleotides align to TRBD1. V dropped 5 bases and J dropped 2; count of bases not matched to a gene: 11. The CDR3 spans 16 residues. The CDR3 here is CASSPSEATGAYEQYF. CDR3 nucleotide sequence: TGTGCCAGCAGTCCGTCCGAGGCGACAGGGGCCTACGAGCAGTACTTC.

The table lists this clonotype with many counts. The chain is built from TRBV3-1 and TRBJ2-7; 7 bases agree with TRBD1. This CDR3 region has 15 residues. V gave up 1 base and J gave up 5 bases; unmatched junction bases: 8. In germline, CDR1 is LGHDT, CDR2 YNNKEL (reference sequence). This CDR3 reads CASSQVLGQKNEQYF. The CDR3 DNA reads TGTGCCAGCAGCCAAGTCTTGGGACAGAAAAACGAGCAGTACTTC.

In this sample, this clonotype turned up many times. The rearrangement joins TRBV12-3 or TRBV12-4 to TRBJ2-4, with a weak D call TRBD1 (5 bases). The CDR3 consists of 14 residues. V was clipped by 0 bases and J by 8 bases, with 11 bases between them. The CDR3 region is CASSLARTRDIQYF. The CDR3 bases are TGTGCCAGCAGTTTAGCGAGGACCAGGGACATTCAGTACTTC.

The table lists this clonotype with a few counts. The chain links TRBV9 to TRBJ2-1; TRBD2 is a possible D gene (6 bases). The CDR3 has 16 amino acids. In germline, CDR1 is SGDLS, CDR2 YYNGEE. V was pared by 4 bases and J by 2 bases, with 16 bases between. DNA of the CDR3: TGTGCCAGCAGCCCCGAGCGCGGGGTGGCCTACAATGAGCAGTTCTTC. As protein: CASSPERGVAYNEQFF. The variable domain in full, with the rest retrieved from reference TRBV9 and TRBJ2-1, is DSGVTQTPKHLITATGQRVTLRCSPRSGDLSVYWYQQSLDQGLQFLIQYYNGEERAKGNILERFSAQQFPDLHSELNLSSLELGDSALYFCASSPERGVAYNEQFFGPGTRLTVL.

A few counts support this clonotype. The chain carries TRBV12-3 or TRBV12-4 and TRBJ2-7; possible D gene TRBD1, 6 bases. V was trimmed by 5 bases and J by 0 bases, leaving 17 bases between them. The CDR3 runs to 16 residues. The CDR3 DNA is TGTGCCAGCAGTCAAATTCCCGGGACAAGCTCCTACGAGCAGTACTTC. Translated, it gives CASSQIPGTSSYEQYF.

This clonotype turned up a few times. The V gene is TRBV15, the J gene TRBJ2-4; TRBD2 matches at 9 bases. From germline, CDR1 is LNHNV and CDR2 YYDKDF (reference sequence). Losses at the gene ends were 1 base for V and 4 bases for J; bases not matched to a gene: 8. This CDR3 spans 17 amino acids. In DNA, the CDR3 is TGTGCCACCAGCAGAGGAGCGGGGGGCCAAAAAAAAAACATTCAGTACTTC. It is translated as CATSRGAGGQKKNIQYF.

This clonotype was detected only a few times. This chain joins TRBV10-3 and TRBJ1-3, with TRBD1 matching 7 bases. This CDR3 is 16 amino acids long. V lost 3 bases to trimming and J lost 2 bases; unmatched junction nucleotides: 7. Germline V CDR1 and CDR2: ENHRY, SYGVKD. The DNA of the CDR3 is TGTGCCATCAGTGACCGCGAACAGGGGACTGGAAACACCATATATTTT. It codes for CAISDREQGTGNTIYF.

This clonotype was seen a handful of times. The CDR3 loop reads CAISAPGVQETQYF. CDR3 DNA sequence: TGTGCCATCAGTGCCCCGGGTGTCCAAGAGACCCAGTACTTC. The chain recombines TRBV10-3 with TRBJ2-5; D remains ambiguous. The CDR3 extends over 14 amino acids. Per the germline V gene, CDR1 is ENHRY and CDR2 is SYGVKD. V was cut by 4 bases and J by 1 base, with 10 bases left in between.

This chain uses TRBV30 with TRBJ2-5; no reliable D call. The germline V and J ends were trimmed by 0 bases and 5 bases, with 10 bases remaining between them. Germline loops: CDR1 GTSNPN, CDR2 SVGIG (reference sequence). The CDR3 is 13 residues long. The CDR3 DNA is TGTGCCTGGAGTGTACGTCGGTTGGAGACCCAGTACTTC. Translating gives CAWSVRRLETQYF.